These T cell receptor beta chains were read from a single sample in a study of cytomegalovirus exposure and HLA in healthy donors. Profiling relied on immunoSEQ multiplex PCR, and the TCRdb table lists in-frame clones only, not all of them. This table holds approximately 88,000 clones, 76% found once. What was sequenced was PBMCs. These receptors were taken from a male donor in good health and CMV-seronegative. Both conserved end residues are part of each CDR3. The D gene is left open where the match is weak. Clone size, where shown, is once, few, many, or a class for clones that have expanded.

>-|TRBV29-1|TRBJ2-2|-
TGCAGCGTTGGTTCTGGGAGAAACACCGGGGAGCTGTTTTTT
CSVGSGRNTGELFF
>TRBD2|TRBV20-1|TRBJ2-5|-
TGCAGTGTAGGGAGGGCGGGGGAGCAGTACTTC
CSVGRAGEQYF
>TRBD1|TRBV5-4|TRBJ1-1|few
TGTGCCAGCAGCTTGGGACAGGGGGGGACCAACACTGAAGCTTTCTTT
CASSLGQGGTNTEAFF
>-|TRBV25-1|TRBJ2-7|-
TGTGCCAGCAGTGAATACCTCTCCGAGCAGTACTTC
CASSEYLSEQYF
>TRBD1|TRBV10-2|TRBJ1-1|-
TGCGCCAGCAGGAGTACTATTGGTGACAGGGACGTCACTGAAGCTTTCTTT
CASRSTIGDRDVTEAFF
>TRBD1|TRBV7-9|TRBJ1-1|-
TGTGCCAGCAGCTTTAGGGGGCGAGGAAGGAACACTGAAGCTTTCTTT
CASSFRGRGRNTEAFF
>-|TRBV9|TRBJ2-7|-
TGTGCCAGCAGCGTAGCAGGGGAGGGAGAGCAGTACTTC
CASSVAGEGEQYF
>TRBD1|TRBV29-1|TRBJ1-2|-
TGCAGCGTTCCACCACAGGGGCGAAATGGCTACACCTTC
CSVPPQGRNGYTF
>-|TRBV28|TRBJ2-4|-
TGTGCCAGTAAGGGGGGGCTAGTGACCAAAAACATTCAGTACTTC
CASKGGLVTKNIQYF
>-|TRBV5-4|TRBJ2-7|few
TGTGCCAGCAGCCTGGCCCGCGGATCCTACGAGCAGTACTTC
CASSLARGSYEQYF
>-|TRBV2|TRBJ1-3|-
TGTGCCAGCAGTGCGGGACAATCTGGAAACACCATATATTTT
CASSAGQSGNTIYF
>-|TRBV28|TRBJ2-3|once
TGTGCCAGCAGCCCGCTATCGGTAGACACAGATACGCAGTATTTT
CASSPLSVDTDTQYF
>TRBD1|TRBV2|TRBJ2-7|-
TGTGCCAGCAGACGGGACAGGGACCACCTTGGCGAGCAGTACTTC
CASRRDRDHLGEQYF
>-|TRBV10-3|TRBJ2-3|-
TGTGCCAGCACGGGTGGAGGGACAGATACGCAGTATTTT
CASTGGGTDTQYF
>TRBD2|TRBV5-1|TRBJ2-2|-
TGCGCCAGCAGCTTTCAAGCGGGAGACCTCACCGGGGAGCTGTTTTTT
CASSFQAGDLTGELFF
>TRBD2|TRBV5-1|TRBJ2-5|-
TGCGCCAGCAGTCCGGCGGGGGGTGAGACCCAGTACTTC
CASSPAGGETQYF
>-|TRBV12-1|TRBJ2-1|-
TGTGCCCAACCCCCACTAGCTTCCTACAATGAGCAGTTCTTC
CAQPPLASYNEQFF
>-|TRBV19|TRBJ1-3|-
TGTGCCAGTAGTATTTTGGGAGAAGGGGGATCTGGAAACACCATATATTTT
CASSILGEGGSGNTIYF
>-|TRBV5-5|TRBJ2-6|-
TGTGCCAGCAGCCCGACAGGCTCCAACGTCCTGACTTTC
CASSPTGSNVLTF
>-|TRBV11-3|TRBJ2-5|-
TGTGCCAGCAGCTTGGGGGTCGGGGGACAAGAGACCCAGTACTTC
CASSLGVGGQETQYF
>TRBD1|TRBV28|TRBJ1-5|-
TGTGCCAGCAGTATAAAATACAGGGGATCGGGCAATCAGCCCCAGCATTTT
CASSIKYRGSGNQPQHF
>TRBD1|TRBV30|TRBJ2-5|-
TGTGCCTGGAACAGGGGCCAAGAGACCCAGTACTTC
CAWNRGQETQYF
>TRBD2|TRBV19|TRBJ2-5|-
TGTGCCAGTGGTATAGCTCGGGGGGTGGGGACCCAGTACTTC
CASGIARGVGTQYF
>-|TRBV30|TRBJ1-1|-
TGTGCCTGGAGCTCAGGGGACACTGAAGCTTTCTTT
CAWSSGDTEAFF
>TRBD1|TRBV7-9|TRBJ1-1|-
TGTGCCAGCAGCTTAGGTGGGACAGCTTTGAACACTGAAGCTTTCTTT
CASSLGGTALNTEAFF
>-|TRBV18|TRBJ2-7|few
TGTGCCAGCTCACCACAGGGGATCTACGAGCAGTACTTC
CASSPQGIYEQYF
>TRBD1|TRBV15|TRBJ1-4|-
TGTGCCACCAGCAGAGATAACAGGGGGCCAGGGGAAAAACTGTTTTTT
CATSRDNRGPGEKLFF
>TRBD1|TRBV27|TRBJ1-1|once
TGTGCCAGCAGCCTAAAGGGAAGACAGGGCCCAAGGACTGAAGCTTTCTTT
CASSLKGRQGPRTEAFF
>-|TRBV5-1|TRBJ2-3|once
TGCGCCAGCAGCGGTAAACTTCAGGACTCTAGCACAGATACGCAGTATTTT
CASSGKLQDSSTDTQYF